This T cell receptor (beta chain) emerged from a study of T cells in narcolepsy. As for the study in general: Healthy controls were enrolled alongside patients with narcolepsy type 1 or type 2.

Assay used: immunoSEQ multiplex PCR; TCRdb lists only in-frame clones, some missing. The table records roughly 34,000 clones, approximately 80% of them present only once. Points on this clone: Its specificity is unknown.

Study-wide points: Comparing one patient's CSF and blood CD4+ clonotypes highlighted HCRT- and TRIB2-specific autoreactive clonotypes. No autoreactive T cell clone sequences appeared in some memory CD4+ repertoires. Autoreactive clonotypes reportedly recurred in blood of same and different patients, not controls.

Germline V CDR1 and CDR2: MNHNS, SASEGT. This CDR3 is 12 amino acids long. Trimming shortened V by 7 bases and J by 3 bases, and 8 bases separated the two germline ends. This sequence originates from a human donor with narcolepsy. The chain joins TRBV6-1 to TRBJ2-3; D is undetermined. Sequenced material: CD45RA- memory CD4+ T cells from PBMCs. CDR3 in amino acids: CASMRPTDTQYF. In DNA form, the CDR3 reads TGTGCCAGCATGAGGCCGACAGATACGCAGTATTTT.